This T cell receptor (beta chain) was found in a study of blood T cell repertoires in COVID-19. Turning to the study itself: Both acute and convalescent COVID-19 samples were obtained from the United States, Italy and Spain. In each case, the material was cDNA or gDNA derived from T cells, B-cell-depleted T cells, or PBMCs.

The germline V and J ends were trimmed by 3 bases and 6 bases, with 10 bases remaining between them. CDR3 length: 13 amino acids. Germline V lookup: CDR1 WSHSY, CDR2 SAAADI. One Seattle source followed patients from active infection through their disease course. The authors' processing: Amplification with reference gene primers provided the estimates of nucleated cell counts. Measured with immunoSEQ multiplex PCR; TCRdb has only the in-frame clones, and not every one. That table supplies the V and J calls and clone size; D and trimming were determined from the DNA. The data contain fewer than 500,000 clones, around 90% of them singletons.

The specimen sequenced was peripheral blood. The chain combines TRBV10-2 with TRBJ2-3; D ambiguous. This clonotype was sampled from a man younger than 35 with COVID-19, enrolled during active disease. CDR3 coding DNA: TGCGCCAGCAGTGACCCAGCGTCGGATACGCAGTATTTT. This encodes CASSDPASDTQYF.